This T cell receptor beta chain was profiled in a study of lymphopenia after photon versus proton radiotherapy. Germline CDR1 and CDR2: SGHNT and YYREEE (reference sequence). Trimming shortened V by 0 bases and J by 9 bases, and 7 bases separated the two germline ends. The CDR3 is 12 amino acids. TCRdb's copy holds only in-frame clones and misses some; the assay was immunoSEQ multiplex PCR. The sample gives about 62,000 clones, 87% of which show up once; roughly 13% is in the top ten. The receptor was derived from an elderly man with esophageal cancer. This specimen was peripheral blood, taken from a patient treated with proton-based radiotherapy. The chain employs TRBV5-4 and TRBJ2-1; TRBD2 might be the D (6 bases). CDR3 DNA sequence: TGTGCCAGCAGCTTGGGGAGGGGTGAGCAGTTCTTC. It translates to CASSLGRGEQFF.